The 9 T cell receptor beta chains listed next were all sequenced from one sample in a study of blood T cell repertoires in COVID-19. Clones were read by immunoSEQ multiplex PCR, and TCRdb kept only the in-frame ones, dropping some. The sample shows roughly 140,000 clones, 82% of them seen only once. What was sequenced was peripheral blood. All receptors come from a woman of 80 years or more with acute or convalescent COVID-19.

The genes are TRBV28 and TRBJ1-2; the D gene is possibly TRBD1 (5 bases). CDR3 size: 13 residues. Germline V gene lookup returns CDR1 MDHEN and CDR2 SYDVKM. V was clipped by 1 base and J by 6 bases, with 9 bases between them. The chain's CDR3 is CASSLLTANGYTF. CDR3 bases: TGTGCCAGCAGTTTATTGACAGCAAATGGCTACACCTTC.

The chain joins TRBV20-1 to TRBJ2-7; TRBD1 matches at 8 bases. The CDR3 totals 15 residues. Trimming cost V 3 bases and J 6 bases; bases outside gene matches: 13. Germline CDR1 is DFQATT and CDR2 is SNEGSKA (reference sequence). This CDR3 is CSASTPTGAGGEQYF. The CDR3 DNA reads TGCAGTGCTAGTACGCCGACAGGGGCAGGAGGCGAGCAGTACTTC.

The genes are TRBV10-3 and TRBJ1-3; 7 nucleotides match TRBD1. V trimming: 8 bases; J trimming: 9 bases; junction bases outside the gene matches: 10. The germline V gene has CDR1 ENHRY and CDR2 SYGVKD. This CDR3 has 13 amino acids. This CDR3 reads CAIRIEGARTIYF. Written as DNA, the CDR3 is TGTGCCATCCGTATCGAGGGGGCACGCACCATATATTTT.

This clone appeared once. V usage is TRBV6-2 or TRBV6-3 and J usage is TRBJ2-1; 9 bases are shared with TRBD2. CDR1 and CDR2 (germline): MNHEY, SVGEGT. The CDR3 sequence is 15 residues long. V gave up 2 bases and J gave up 3 bases; unmatched junction bases: 2. The DNA of the CDR3 is TGTGCCAGCAGTTACAGTAGCGGGGGCTACAATGAGCAGTTCTTC. It codes for CASSYSSGGYNEQFF.

The V gene is TRBV28, the J gene TRBJ2-3; 8 nucleotides align to TRBD2. The CDR3 is 14 residues long. J lost 0 bases, V lost 8 bases, and 4 bases had no gene match. Germline loops: CDR1 MDHEN, CDR2 SYDVKM. The CDR3 here is CASDAGGSTDTQYF. The CDR3 coding sequence is TGTGCCAGCGATGCGGGGGGTAGCACAGATACGCAGTATTTT.

The CDR3 DNA reads as TGCGCCAGCAGCCAAGAGCGGGGACTAAATGAAGCTTTCTTT. Its protein product is CASSQERGLNEAFF. This chain uses TRBV4-1 with TRBJ1-1; D might be TRBD1 (5 bases). CDR3 length equals 14 residues. Per germline, CDR1 MGHRA and CDR2 YSYEKL. Trimming took off 0 bases at V and 7 bases at J, with 12 bases between the two ends.

The V call is TRBV10-3, the J call TRBJ2-2, with 8 bases aligning to TRBD1. The V segment lost 6 bases and the J segment 3 bases; nucleotides outside the gene matches: 3. Germline lookup yields CDR1 ENHRY and CDR2 SYGVKD. The CDR3 runs to 14 residues. This CDR3 is CAIRTDRDTGELFF. In DNA form, the CDR3 reads TGTGCCATCAGGACGGACAGGGACACCGGGGAGCTGTTTTTT.

The rearrangement joins TRBV28 to TRBJ1-5, with D uncertain. The CDR3 length is 15 residues. V lost 5 bases and J 5 bases, leaving 16 bases between the germline ends. Germline loops: CDR1 MDHEN, CDR2 SYDVKM. CDR3 bases: TGTGCCAGCAGTATCCATAGTCCTTCTTATCAGCCCCAGCATTTT. Protein sequence: CASSIHSPSYQPQHF.

Regarding this clone: Other nucleotide sequences from this sample produce the same CDR3. The chain combines TRBV5-1 with TRBJ1-1; 8 positions agree with TRBD1. This CDR3 contains 15 residues. Per the germline V gene, CDR1 is SGHRS and CDR2 is YFSETQ. V shed 1 base and J 1 base; nucleotides not matched to a gene: 3. The CDR3 nucleotides are TGCGCCAGCAGCTTGAGAGGACAGGGGAACACTGAAGCTTTCTTT. This codes for CASSLRGQGNTEAFF.